This T cell receptor (beta chain) emerged from a study of blood T cell repertoires in COVID-19. Study-level background: Nucleic acid was either cDNA or gDNA, and it came from T cells, B-cell-depleted T cells, or PBMCs.

This CDR3 is built from 13 residues. Deletions cut 5 bases from V and 0 bases from J, with 5 bases between. Germline V gene lookup returns CDR1 MGHDK and CDR2 SYGVNS. Per the study methods: Amplifying reference gene primers gave estimates of nucleated cell counts. This table comes from immunoSEQ multiplex PCR, and its TCRdb copy is limited to in-frame clones, with some not included. V, J and clone size were drawn from that table, and D and trimming were deduced from the DNA. The sample lists about 140,000 clones, over 70% occurring once. Sequenced material: peripheral blood. This TCR derives from a woman between 50 and 59 years old with acute or convalescent COVID-19. The chain combines TRBV25-1 with TRBJ1-5; D is uncertain. The CDR3 region has the DNA TGTGCCAGCAGTCACTATAGCAATCAGCCCCAGCATTTT. Translated: CASSHYSNQPQHF. Variable domain in full (rest from reference TRBV25-1 and TRBJ1-5): EADIYQTPRYLVIGTGKKITLECSQTMGHDKMYWYQQDPGMELHLIHYSYGVNSTEKGDLSSESTVSRIRTEHFPLTLESARPSHTSQYLCASSHYSNQPQHFGDGTRLSIL.